These 30 T cell receptor beta chains came from one sample sequenced in a study of T-cell reconstitution after alpha-beta-depleted transplantation in children. The authors prepared the TCRbeta library with unique molecular identifiers. TCRdb ran MiXCR on the PCR reads and lists one entry per CDR3 protein. This table has almost 500,000 distinct CDR3 sequences, about an eighth appearing once. Sequencing used PBMCs from the stem cell graft donor, obtained from the stem cell graft. These receptors all come from a human donor who donated a stem cell graft to a child with combined immunodeficiency.

This clonotype was detected ten times or more. The CDR3 DNA is TGCGCCAGCAGCCAAGAATGGGGACAGGGTTCCTACGAGCAGTACTTC. It yields the protein CASSQEWGQGSYEQYF. The chain combines TRBV4-3 with TRBJ2-7; 9 positions match TRBD1. The CDR3 spans 16 residues. Looked up from germline, CDR1 is LGHNA and CDR2 is YSLEER. With V trimmed by 0 bases and J by 1 base, 4 bases remained unmatched.

The table lists this clonotype with a few counts. This chain connects TRBV7-9 to TRBJ2-1, with D possibly TRBD2 on 6 matching bases. CDR1 SEHNR and CDR2 FQNEAQ come from the germline V gene (reference sequence). V was shortened by 2 bases and J by 8 bases, with 19 bases between the two germline ends. The CDR3 is 16 amino acids. In DNA form, the CDR3 reads TGTGCCAGCAGCTTACAGGGACTCGACCTTAGGGATGAGCAGTTCTTC. This translates into CASSLQGLDLRDEQFF. Together with reference TRBV7-9 and TRBJ2-1, the CDR3 gives the full variable domain: DTGVSQNPRHKITKRGQNVTFRCDPISEHNRLYWYRQTLGQGPEFLTYFQNEAQLEKSRLLSDRFSAERPKGSFSTLEIQRTEQGDSAMYLCASSLQGLDLRDEQFFGPGTRLTVL.

This clonotype occurred many times. This chain connects TRBV5-1 to TRBJ2-1, with TRBD1 matching 10 bases. The CDR3 is 14 residues long. Unmatched junction bases numbered 6, after V lost 4 bases and J lost 8 bases. Per germline, CDR1 SGHRS and CDR2 YFSETQ. Here the CDR3 DNA reads TGCGCCAGCAGCACGGGACAGGGGCAATATGAGCAGTTCTTC. This sequence encodes CASSTGQGQYEQFF.

On this clonotype itself: At one end, the junction sequence differs from germline, possibly due to a read error. V gene TRBV7-3 combines with J gene TRBJ2-3, with a possible D match to TRBD2 (5 bases). The germline V gene has CDR1 SGHTA and CDR2 FQGTGA. The CDR3 runs 16 residues. The DNA for the CDR3 is TGTGCCACCAGCGCCCTAGCACGGAGTAGTCCAGATACGCAGTATTTT. Its translation: CATSALARSSPDTQYF.

The CDR3 loop is CAWSVRGTETQYF. DNA of the CDR3: TGTGCCTGGAGTGTTAGGGGGACGGAGACCCAGTACTTC. The chain is built from TRBV30 and TRBJ2-5; tentative D call: TRBD1 (6 bases). CDR3 length: 13 residues. Trimming shortened V by 0 bases and J by 5 bases, and 10 bases separated the two germline ends. Per germline, CDR1 GTSNPN and CDR2 SVGIG (reference sequence).

V and J are TRBV6-1 and TRBJ2-7; D call uncertain. Between the trimmed V and J ends, which lost 5 bases and 6 bases, there was a span of 14 bases. The CDR3 contains 13 residues. CDR1 and CDR2 (germline): MNHNS, SASEGT. The CDR3 bases are TGTGCCAGCAGTCCCGGCGGAGTGGTCGAGCAGTACTTC. Protein sequence: CASSPGGVVEQYF.

The chain combines TRBV12-3 or TRBV12-4 with TRBJ2-1; 8 bases line up with TRBD1. The CDR3 is 15 residues long. With V trimmed by 4 bases and J by 1 base, 3 bases remained unmatched. DNA for the CDR3: TGTGCCAGCAGTTCCCGGGACAGGTCCTACAATGAGCAGTTCTTC. This gives the protein CASSSRDRSYNEQFF.

In this sample, this clonotype turned up many times. This sequence joins TRBV29-1 and TRBJ2-1; TRBD1 aligns across 7 bases. The V gene's germline CDR1 is SQVTM and CDR2 ANQGSEA. This CDR3 is built from 15 residues. With 6 bases clipped from V and 5 bases from J, the junction kept 13 bases outside the gene matches. The CDR3 here is CSVQGGKGTDNEQFF. DNA for the CDR3: TGCAGCGTCCAAGGGGGAAAAGGGACAGACAATGAGCAGTTCTTC.

The chain is built from TRBV12-3 or TRBV12-4 and TRBJ2-5; D is uncertain. This CDR3 comprises 15 residues. With 4 bases removed from V and 5 bases from J, the gap between germline ends came to 17 bases. CDR3 sequence reads: CASSSIRGPGETQYF. The CDR3, as DNA: TGTGCCAGCAGTTCCATCCGTGGGCCCGGGGAGACCCAGTACTTC.

This clonotype was found many times. This chain connects TRBV4-1 to TRBJ2-1, with D possibly being TRBD1 (5 bases). Germline CDR1 MGHRA, CDR2 YSYEKL. V was pared by 0 bases and J by 10 bases, with 7 bases between. The CDR3 covers 12 residues. CDR3 coding DNA: TGCGCCAGCAGCCAAGATGGGGCAGAGCAGTTCTTC. Its translation is CASSQDGAEQFF.

The chain is built from TRBV9 and TRBJ1-3; weak D call: TRBD1 (6 bases). V lost 0 bases and J 4 bases, leaving 17 bases between the germline ends. Germline V gene lookup returns CDR1 SGDLS and CDR2 YYNGEE. The CDR3 runs to 17 residues. CDR3 DNA sequence: TGTGCCAGCAGCGTAGACGTTTACGGGACACTCGGAAACACCATATATTTT. Protein sequence: CASSVDVYGTLGNTIYF.

This clonotype was counted at least ten times. V gene TRBV10-3 combines with J gene TRBJ2-1; TRBD2 matches at 8 bases. Germline loops: CDR1 ENHRY, CDR2 SYGVKD. This CDR3 has 15 residues. Trimming removed 4 bases from V and 8 bases from J; junction bases left unmatched: 10. CDR3 region: CAISGMAHGGDEQFF. Written as DNA, the CDR3 is TGTGCCATCAGTGGGATGGCCCACGGGGGGGATGAGCAGTTCTTC.

This clonotype was found a few times. V usage is TRBV3-1 and J usage is TRBJ2-5; D unresolved. The CDR3 length is 14 residues. The V end lost 4 bases, the J end lost 1 base, and 10 bases lay between the germline ends. From germline, CDR1 is LGHDT and CDR2 YNNKEL (reference sequence). CDR3 nucleotide sequence: TGTGCCAGCAGCCGTGGAACGCGCCAAGAGACCCAGTACTTC. This gives the protein CASSRGTRQETQYF.

This clonotype was observed at least ten times. The chain couples TRBV28 to TRBJ2-7, with D tentatively TRBD1 or TRBD2 (6 bases each). The CDR3 is 17 amino acids. Deletions cut 7 bases from V and 5 bases from J, with 27 bases between. CDR1 and CDR2 from the germline V gene are MDHEN and SYDVKM. The CDR3 reads CASTPRGVGRGVDEQYF. The CDR3 nucleotides are TGTGCCAGCACCCCCCGAGGGGTCGGTAGGGGGGTGGACGAGCAGTACTTC.

This sequence joins TRBV9 and TRBJ1-2, with D unresolved. Germline values: CDR1 SGDLS, CDR2 YYNGEE. V gave up 0 bases and J gave up 7 bases, with 10 bases separating them. The CDR3 covers 13 residues. The CDR3 DNA reads as TGTGCCAGCAGCGTAGGCCCGGTAGGTGGCTACACCTTC. Translated: CASSVGPVGGYTF.

Only a few counts were recorded for this clonotype. V gene TRBV25-1 combines with J gene TRBJ2-6; no definite D call. V lost 2 bases and J lost 0, with 14 bases in between. This CDR3 contains 18 residues. Per the germline V gene, CDR1 is MGHDK and CDR2 is SYGVNS. CDR3 sequence: CASSEPMGIHSGANVLTF. CDR3 bases: TGTGCCAGCAGTGAACCCATGGGGATCCACTCTGGGGCCAACGTCCTGACTTTC.

The CDR3: CASSYWRDPTNQPQHF. The CDR3, as DNA: TGTGCCAGCAGTTACTGGAGGGACCCTACGAATCAGCCCCAGCATTTT. V gene TRBV6-5 combines with J gene TRBJ1-5; tentatively, D is TRBD1 (5 bases). The CDR3 sequence is 16 residues long. Trimming shortened V by 1 base and J by 4 bases, and 14 bases separated the two germline ends. The germline CDR1 and CDR2 sequences are MNHEY and SVGAGI.

This clonotype was picked up a small number of times. The genes are TRBV12-3 or TRBV12-4 and TRBJ2-5; 7 bases agree with TRBD1. Unmatched junction bases numbered 8, after V lost 2 bases and J lost 5 bases. The CDR3 runs 15 residues. The CDR3 reads CASSLPSGGRETQYF. The CDR3 DNA follows: TGTGCCAGCAGTTTACCCTCAGGGGGACGGGAGACCCAGTACTTC.

The gene calls are TRBV10-3 and TRBJ2-5, with D perhaps matching TRBD1 (6 bases). Germline V gene sequence: CDR1 ENHRY, CDR2 SYGVKD. The V end lost 8 bases, the J end lost 0 bases, and 13 bases lay between the germline ends. The CDR3 covers 14 residues. The DNA of the CDR3 is TGTGCCATCTCACTTACAGGGAACCAAGAGACCCAGTACTTC. Translating gives CAISLTGNQETQYF.

This clonotype has more than one count but fewer than ten. V is TRBV12-3 or TRBV12-4 and J is TRBJ2-5, with D maybe TRBD1 (6 bases). CDR3 length: 14 residues. The ends were cut back, 5 bases at V and 2 bases at J, with 12 bases in the middle. The CDR3: CASSAQGRQETQYF. The CDR3 bases are TGTGCCAGCAGTGCACAGGGTAGGCAAGAGACCCAGTACTTC.

Details on this clonotype: At one end, the junction sequence differs from germline, possibly due to a read error. The J gene is TRBJ2-2, the V gene TRBV6-1; the D gene is possibly TRBD1 (5 bases). The CDR3 is 13 amino acids. Germline assignment: CDR1 MNHNS and CDR2 SASEGT. The CDR3 nucleotides are TGTGCCAGCCGTGAAGACAGCACCGGGGAGCTGTTTTTT. This encodes CASREDSTGELFF.

This clonotype was seen a few times. The rearrangement joins TRBV4-3 to TRBJ1-5; D is undetermined. The CDR3 totals 15 residues. Trimming shortened V by 0 bases and J by 3 bases, and 9 bases separated the two germline ends. CDR1 is LGHNA, CDR2 YSLEER, per germline. CDR3 DNA sequence: TGCGCCAGCAGCCAAGATAGACATCTCAATCAGCCCCAGCATTTT. Amino acid sequence: CASSQDRHLNQPQHF.

This clonotype was picked up a small number of times. The rearrangement uses TRBV27 and TRBJ2-2; D call uncertain. Germline V gene sequence: CDR1 MNHEY, CDR2 SMNVEV (reference sequence). V dropped 6 bases and J dropped 7 bases, with 9 bases sitting between them. CDR3 length equals 12 residues. The CDR3 coding sequence is TGTGCCAGCAGAAAGGGTTTCGGGGAGCTGTTTTTT. Its protein product is CASRKGFGELFF.

This CDR3 reads CASTAWGYSSSNSPLHF. CDR3 bases: TGTGCCAGCACTGCATGGGGGTATTCGTCGTCTAATTCACCCCTCCACTTT. The chain has TRBV6-1 and TRBJ1-6; perhaps TRBD1 as D (5 bases). This CDR3 is 17 amino acids long. V was clipped by 7 bases and J by 6 bases, with 22 bases between them. CDR1 and CDR2 (germline): MNHNS, SASEGT.

This clonotype was picked up a small number of times. V usage is TRBV27 and J usage is TRBJ2-5, with 11 bases fitting TRBD2. There are 15 residues in the CDR3. V dropped 5 bases and J dropped 5; count of bases not matched to a gene: 7. Per germline, CDR1 MNHEY and CDR2 SMNVEV (reference sequence). The CDR3 DNA sequence: TGTGCCAGCAGTCAATTAGCGGGAGGGTTGGAGACCCAGTACTTC. Translation: CASSQLAGGLETQYF.

The V and J genes are TRBV30 and TRBJ1-5; 8 bases match TRBD1. After removal of 2 bases from V and 4 bases from J, the junction contained 7 bases not matched to a gene. Germline CDR1 is GTSNPN and CDR2 is SVGIG (reference sequence). There are 15 residues in the CDR3. CDR3 DNA sequence: TGTGCCTGGAGTCACGACAGGGGCTCAAATCAGCCCCAGCATTTT. Translating gives CAWSHDRGSNQPQHF.

A note on this clonotype: Mismatch with germline at one junction end may stem from a read error. This rearrangement joins TRBV20-1 to TRBJ2-1; TRBD2 matches at 13 bases. Germline V gene data show CDR1 as DFQATT and CDR2 as SNEGSKA (reference sequence). The CDR3 covers 17 residues. CDR3 nucleotides: TGCTGTGCTAGAGATCCCAGGACTAGCGGGAGATACAATGAGCAGTTCTTC. Its translation is CCARDPRTSGRYNEQFF.

J is TRBJ2-3 and V is TRBV6-5, with 10 positions matching TRBD2. J was trimmed by 1 base and V by 2 bases; bases with no gene match: 3. Germline CDR1 reads MNHEY; CDR2 reads SVGAGI. This CDR3 is 16 amino acids long. CDR3 sequence: CASSYQGTSGTDTQYF. CDR3 nucleotides: TGTGCCAGCAGTTACCAGGGGACTAGCGGCACAGATACGCAGTATTTT.

The rearrangement uses TRBV4-2 and TRBJ1-1; no clear D gene. CDR1 and CDR2 from the germline V gene are LGHNA and YNFKEQ. The CDR3 is 13 residues long. V lost 1 base, J lost 6 bases, and 9 bases lay in between. CDR3 DNA: TGTGCCAGCAGCCAAGGAAATTGGGCTGAAGCTTTCTTT. Protein product: CASSQGNWAEAFF.

The chain couples TRBV7-2 to TRBJ2-1; D tentatively fits TRBD1 or TRBD2 (7 bases each). The CDR3 is 16 residues long. V lost 1 base, J lost 7 bases, and 17 bases lay in between. Germline V gene lookup returns CDR1 SGHTA and CDR2 FQGNSA. Here the CDR3 reads CASSLDSGRGGNEQFF. CDR3 in DNA: TGTGCCAGCAGCTTAGACTCGGGCAGGGGGGGTAATGAGCAGTTCTTC.